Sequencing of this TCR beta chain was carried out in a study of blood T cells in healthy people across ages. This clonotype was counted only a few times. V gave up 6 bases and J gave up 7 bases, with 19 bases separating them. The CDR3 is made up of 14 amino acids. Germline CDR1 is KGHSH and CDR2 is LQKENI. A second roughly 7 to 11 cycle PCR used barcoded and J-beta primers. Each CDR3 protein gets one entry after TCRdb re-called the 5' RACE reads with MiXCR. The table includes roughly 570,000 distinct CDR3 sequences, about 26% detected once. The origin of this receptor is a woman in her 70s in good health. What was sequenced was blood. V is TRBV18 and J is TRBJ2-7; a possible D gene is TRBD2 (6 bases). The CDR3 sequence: CASSPEGRFGEQYF. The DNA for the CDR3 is TGTGCCAGCTCCCCGGAGGGCCGGTTCGGGGAGCAGTACTTC. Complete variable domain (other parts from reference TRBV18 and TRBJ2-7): NAGVMQNPRHLVRRRGQEARLRCSPMKGHSHVYWYRQLPEEGLKFMVYLQKENIIDESGMPKERFSAEFPKEGPSILRIQQVVRGDSAAYFCASSPEGRFGEQYFGPGTRLTVT.